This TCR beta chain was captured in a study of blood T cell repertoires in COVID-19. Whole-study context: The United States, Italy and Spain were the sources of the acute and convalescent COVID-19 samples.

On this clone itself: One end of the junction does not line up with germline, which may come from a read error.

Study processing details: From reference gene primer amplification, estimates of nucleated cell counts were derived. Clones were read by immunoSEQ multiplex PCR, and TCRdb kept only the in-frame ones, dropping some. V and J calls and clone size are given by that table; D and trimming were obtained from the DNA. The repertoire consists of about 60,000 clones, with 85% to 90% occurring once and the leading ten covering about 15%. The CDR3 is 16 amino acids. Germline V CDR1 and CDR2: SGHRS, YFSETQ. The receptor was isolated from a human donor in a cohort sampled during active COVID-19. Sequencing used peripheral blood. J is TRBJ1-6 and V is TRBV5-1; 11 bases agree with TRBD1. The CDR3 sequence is CASSIGQGAQNSLLHF. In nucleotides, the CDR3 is TGCGCCAGCAGCATCGGACAGGGGGCACAGAATTCACTCCTCCACTTT.